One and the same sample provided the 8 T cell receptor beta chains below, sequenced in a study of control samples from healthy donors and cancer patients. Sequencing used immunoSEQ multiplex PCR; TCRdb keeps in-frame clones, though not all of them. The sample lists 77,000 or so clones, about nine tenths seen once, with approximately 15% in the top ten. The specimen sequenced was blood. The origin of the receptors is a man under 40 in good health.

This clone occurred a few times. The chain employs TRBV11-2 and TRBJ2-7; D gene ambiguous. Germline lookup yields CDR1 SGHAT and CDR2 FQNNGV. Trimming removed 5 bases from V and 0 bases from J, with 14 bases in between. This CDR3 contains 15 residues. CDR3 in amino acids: CASSRSSGNSYEQYF. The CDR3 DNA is TGTGCCAGCAGCCGATCGTCGGGCAACTCCTACGAGCAGTACTTC.

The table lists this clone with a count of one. The CDR3 sequence: CASSQGMNRGNTDTQYF. The CDR3 DNA follows: TGTGCCAGCAGCCAAGGGATGAATAGGGGCAACACAGATACGCAGTATTTT. The V gene is TRBV4-2, the J gene TRBJ2-3, with D possibly being TRBD1 (5 bases). This CDR3 is built from 17 residues. V was trimmed by 1 base and J by 2 bases, leaving 16 bases between them. Germline V gives CDR1 LGHNA, CDR2 YNFKEQ.

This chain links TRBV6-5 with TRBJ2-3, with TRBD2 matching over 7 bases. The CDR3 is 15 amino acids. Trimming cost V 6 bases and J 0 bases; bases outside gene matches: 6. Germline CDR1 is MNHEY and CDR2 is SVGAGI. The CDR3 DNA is TGTGCCAGCAGCTTCCTAGCGGTTAGCACAGATACGCAGTATTTT. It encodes CASSFLAVSTDTQYF.

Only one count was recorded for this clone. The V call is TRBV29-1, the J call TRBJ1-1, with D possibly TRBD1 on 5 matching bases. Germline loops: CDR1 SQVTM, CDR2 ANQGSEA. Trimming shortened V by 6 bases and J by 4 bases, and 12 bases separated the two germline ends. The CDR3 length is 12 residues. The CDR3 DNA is TGCAGCGTGGCAGGGTTTGTCACTGAAGCTTTCTTT. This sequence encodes CSVAGFVTEAFF.

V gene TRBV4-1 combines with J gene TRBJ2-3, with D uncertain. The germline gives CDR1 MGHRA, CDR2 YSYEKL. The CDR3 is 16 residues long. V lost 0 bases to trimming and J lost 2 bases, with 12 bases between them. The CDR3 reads CASSQEGRANTDTQYF. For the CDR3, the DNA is TGCGCCAGCAGCCAAGAAGGCCGGGCCAACACAGATACGCAGTATTTT.

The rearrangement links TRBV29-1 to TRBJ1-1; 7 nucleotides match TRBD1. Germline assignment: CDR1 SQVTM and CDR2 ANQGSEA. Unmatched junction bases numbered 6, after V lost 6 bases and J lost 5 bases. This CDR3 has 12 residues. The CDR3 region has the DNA TGCAGCGTCGAGGACAGGCGTACTGAAGCTTTCTTT. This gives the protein CSVEDRRTEAFF.

CDR3 bases: TGTGCCAGCAGCTTAGGCCAGTCTGCAACTAATGAAAAACTGTTTTTT. Its translation is CASSLGQSATNEKLFF. The chain joins TRBV7-8 to TRBJ1-4, with D uncertain. In germline, CDR1 is SGHVS, CDR2 FQNEAQ. The CDR3 is 16 residues long. The V end lost 1 base, the J end lost 0 bases, and 9 bases lay between the germline ends.

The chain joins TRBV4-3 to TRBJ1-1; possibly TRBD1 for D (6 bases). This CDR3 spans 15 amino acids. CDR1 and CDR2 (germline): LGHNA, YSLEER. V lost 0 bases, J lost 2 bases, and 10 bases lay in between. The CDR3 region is CASSQEGALNTEAFF. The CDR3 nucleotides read TGCGCCAGCAGCCAAGAGGGGGCCCTTAACACTGAAGCTTTCTTT.